This T cell receptor beta chain is from a study of cytomegalovirus exposure and HLA in healthy donors. Study-wide findings and caveats: In most subjects, TCR beta sequences reportedly gave accurate predictions of HLA-A and HLA-B alleles.

The PCR was carried out with 60 Vbeta primers and 13 Jbeta primers. The repertoire was sequenced with immunoSEQ multiplex PCR; TCRdb's copy has only in-frame clones and lacks some. The sample lists approximately 190,000 clones, about 81% occurring once. A word on this clone: What it binds is unknown.

This receptor was taken from a woman in her forties or fifties in good health and CMV-seropositive. The specimen was PBMCs.

CDR3 coding DNA: TGCGCCAGCAGCTCTGAGGGGGCTTGGAATGAAAAACTGTTTTTT. This sequence encodes CASSSEGAWNEKLFF. The chain carries TRBV5-1 and TRBJ1-4; 7 bases line up with TRBD1. The CDR3 covers 15 residues. CDR1 SGHRS and CDR2 YFSETQ come from the germline V gene. The J segment lost 5 bases and the V segment lost 3 bases, leaving 7 bases of the junction unmatched.